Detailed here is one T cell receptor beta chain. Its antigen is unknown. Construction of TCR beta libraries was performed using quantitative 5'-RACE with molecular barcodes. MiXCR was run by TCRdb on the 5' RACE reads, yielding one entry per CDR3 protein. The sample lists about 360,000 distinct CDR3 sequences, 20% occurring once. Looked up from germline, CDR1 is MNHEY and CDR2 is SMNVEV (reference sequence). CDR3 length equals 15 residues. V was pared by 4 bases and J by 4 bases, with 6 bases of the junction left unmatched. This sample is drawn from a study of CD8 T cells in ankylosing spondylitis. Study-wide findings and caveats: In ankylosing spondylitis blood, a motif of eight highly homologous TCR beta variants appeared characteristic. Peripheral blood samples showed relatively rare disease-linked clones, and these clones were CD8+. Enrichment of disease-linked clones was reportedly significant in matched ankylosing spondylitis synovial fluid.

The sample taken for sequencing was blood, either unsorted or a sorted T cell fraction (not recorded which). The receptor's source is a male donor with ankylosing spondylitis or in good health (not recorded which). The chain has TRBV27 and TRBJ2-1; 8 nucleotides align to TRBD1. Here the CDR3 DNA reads TGTGCCAGCAGTTCCACAGGGGGACCGTACAATGAGCAGTTCTTC. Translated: CASSSTGGPYNEQFF.